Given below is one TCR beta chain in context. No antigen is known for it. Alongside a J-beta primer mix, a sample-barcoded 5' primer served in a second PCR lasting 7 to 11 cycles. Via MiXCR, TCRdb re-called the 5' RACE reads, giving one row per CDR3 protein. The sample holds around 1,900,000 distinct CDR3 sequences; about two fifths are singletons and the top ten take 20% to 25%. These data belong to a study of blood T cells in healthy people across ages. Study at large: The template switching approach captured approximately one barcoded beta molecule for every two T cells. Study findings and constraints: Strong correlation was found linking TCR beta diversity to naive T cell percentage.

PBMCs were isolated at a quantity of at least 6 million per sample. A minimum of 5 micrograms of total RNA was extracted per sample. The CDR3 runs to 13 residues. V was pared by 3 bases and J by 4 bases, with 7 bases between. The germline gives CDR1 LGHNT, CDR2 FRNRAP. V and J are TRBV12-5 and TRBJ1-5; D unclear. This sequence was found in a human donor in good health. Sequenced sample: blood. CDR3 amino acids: CASGFGFNQPQHF. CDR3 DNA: TGTGCTAGTGGTTTTGGGTTTAATCAGCCCCAGCATTTT. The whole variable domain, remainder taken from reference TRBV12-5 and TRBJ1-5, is DARVTQTPRHKVTEMGQEVTMRCQPILGHNTVFWYRQTMMQGLELLAYFRNRAPLDDSGMPKDRFSAEMPDATLATLKIQPSEPRDSAVYFCASGFGFNQPQHFGDGTRLSIL.